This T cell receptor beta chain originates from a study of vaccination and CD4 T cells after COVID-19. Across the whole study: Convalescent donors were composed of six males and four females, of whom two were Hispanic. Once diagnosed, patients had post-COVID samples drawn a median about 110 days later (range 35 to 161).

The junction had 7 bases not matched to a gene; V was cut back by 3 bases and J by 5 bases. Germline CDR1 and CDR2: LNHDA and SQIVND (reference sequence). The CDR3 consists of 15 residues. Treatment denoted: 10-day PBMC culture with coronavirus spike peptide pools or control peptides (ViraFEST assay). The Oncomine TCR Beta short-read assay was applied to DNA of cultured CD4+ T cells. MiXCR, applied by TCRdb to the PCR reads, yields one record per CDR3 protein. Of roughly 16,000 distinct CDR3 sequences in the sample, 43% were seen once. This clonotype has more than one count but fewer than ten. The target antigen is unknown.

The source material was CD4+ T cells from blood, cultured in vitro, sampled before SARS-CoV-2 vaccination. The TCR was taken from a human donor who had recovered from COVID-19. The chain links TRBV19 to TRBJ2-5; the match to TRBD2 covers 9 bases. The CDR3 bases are TGTGCCAGTAGTATTCGGCGGGAGGGCCTTGAGACCCAGTACTTC. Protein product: CASSIRREGLETQYF.